The 26 T cell receptor beta chains given below trace back to one sample, sequenced in a study of blood T cell repertoires in COVID-19. The assay was immunoSEQ multiplex PCR, and TCRdb's table has in-frame clones only and misses some. The table includes about 93,000 clones, 80% detected once. Sequencing was carried out using peripheral blood. The receptors here all came from a human donor in a cohort sampled during active COVID-19.

This rearrangement joins TRBV28 to TRBJ2-7; D is undetermined. The CDR3 runs 14 residues. Trimming removed 9 bases from V and 2 bases from J, with 17 bases in between. Germline V CDR1 and CDR2: MDHEN, SYDVKM. In nucleotides, the CDR3 is TGTGCCAGTAAAAGCCCTAGGAGTCCCTACGAGCAGTACTTC. Amino acid sequence: CASKSPRSPYEQYF.

This clone came up many times. The V gene is TRBV5-1, the J gene TRBJ1-2; possibly TRBD1 for D (6 bases). From germline, CDR1 is SGHRS and CDR2 YFSETQ. This CDR3 comprises 14 residues. V was pared by 0 bases and J by 2 bases, with 8 bases between. This CDR3 is CASSLDQGNYGYTF. Written as DNA, the CDR3 is TGCGCCAGCAGCTTGGATCAGGGGAACTATGGCTACACCTTC.

V gene TRBV5-4 combines with J gene TRBJ1-4; 9 bases line up with TRBD1. Germline CDR1 SGHNT, CDR2 YYREEE (reference sequence). The V and J ends lost 0 bases and 8 bases, in that order; junction bases with no gene match: 2. CDR3 length: 14 amino acids. The CDR3 loop reads CASSLAGQGEKLFF. CDR3 sequence (DNA): TGTGCCAGCAGCTTGGCGGGACAGGGCGAAAAACTGTTTTTT.

The gene calls are TRBV7-9 and TRBJ1-4; TRBD1 matches at 7 bases. Per germline, CDR1 SEHNR and CDR2 FQNEAQ (reference sequence). Trimming removed 5 bases from V and 5 bases from J; junction bases left unmatched: 8. The CDR3 loop spans 15 amino acids. CDR3: CASSLRPGGNEKLFF. CDR3 DNA: TGTGCCAGCAGCCTCCGCCCAGGGGGGAATGAAAAACTGTTTTTT.

This chain links TRBV28 with TRBJ2-1; TRBD2 matches 15 bases. The J segment lost 7 bases and the V segment lost 6 bases, leaving 10 bases of the junction unmatched. CDR3 length: 17 residues. The germline V gene has CDR1 MDHEN and CDR2 SYDVKM. The CDR3 nucleotides read TGTGCCAGCAGGGGGACTAGCGGGGGGCCACTTAGGAATGAGCAGTTCTTC. Its translation is CASRGTSGGPLRNEQFF.

The genes are TRBV9 and TRBJ2-5; 9 bases fit TRBD1. Germline V gene sequence: CDR1 SGDLS, CDR2 YYNGEE. Unmatched junction bases numbered 7, after V lost 0 bases and J lost 10 bases. This CDR3 has 14 amino acids. CDR3: CASSVGRDREDQYF. The CDR3 DNA follows: TGTGCCAGCAGCGTAGGGAGGGACAGGGAGGACCAGTACTTC.

This clone was observed a handful of times. The genes are TRBV28 and TRBJ1-1, with D perhaps matching TRBD1 (6 bases). CDR1 MDHEN and CDR2 SYDVKM come from the germline V gene. The CDR3 totals 13 residues. The V end lost 3 bases, the J end lost 6 bases, and 11 bases lay between the germline ends. The CDR3 is CASSFLQGSEAFF. The CDR3, as DNA: TGTGCCAGCAGTTTCCTACAGGGTTCTGAAGCTTTCTTT.

This chain links TRBV9 with TRBJ2-3, with TRBD2 identical over 7 bases. Germline V CDR1 and CDR2: SGDLS, YYNGEE. The CDR3 is 16 residues long. J gave up 7 bases and V 0 bases, and 11 bases lay outside the gene matches. Written as DNA, the CDR3 is TGTGCCAGCAGCGTAGAGCCGGGGAGGGGCAAAAATACGCAGTATTTT. Translating gives CASSVEPGRGKNTQYF.

V and J are TRBV28 and TRBJ2-3, with 11 bases lining up with TRBD2. The germline CDR1 and CDR2 sequences are MDHEN and SYDVKM. The CDR3 contains 16 residues. Unmatched junction bases numbered 7, after V lost 3 bases and J lost 5 bases. The DNA for the CDR3 is TGTGCCAGCAGTTTGTTTACTAGCGGGAGTAGAGATACGCAGTATTTT. This gives the protein CASSLFTSGSRDTQYF. Based on the CDR3 plus reference TRBV28 and TRBJ2-3, the full variable domain is DVKVTQSSRYLVKRTGEKVFLECVQDMDHENMFWYRQDPGLGLRLIYFSYDVKMKEKGDIPEGYSVSREKKERFSLILESASTNQTSMYLCASSLFTSGSRDTQYFGPGTRLTVL.

Concerning this clone itself: At one of its ends the junction is not consistent with the germline gene, which may arise from a read error. The J gene is TRBJ2-2, the V gene TRBV7-7; D possibly corresponds to TRBD2 (5 bases). This CDR3 is built from 15 residues. CDR1 and CDR2 (germline): SSHAT, FNYEAQ (reference sequence). DNA of the CDR3: TGTGCTAGCAGCCCGACCGGGGTGAGCACCGGGGAGCTGTTTTTT. This gives the protein CASSPTGVSTGELFF.

CDR3 DNA sequence: TGTGCCACCAGTGAGCTGGAGAAGGGGACCGGGGAGCTGTTTTTT. As protein: CATSELEKGTGELFF. This rearrangement joins TRBV24-1 to TRBJ2-2; D is possibly TRBD1 (5 bases). Per germline, CDR1 KGHDR and CDR2 SFDVKD. CDR3 length: 15 amino acids. V lost 4 bases and J lost 5, with 13 bases in between.

This chain connects TRBV4-1 to TRBJ2-3; D remains ambiguous. V lost 0 bases to trimming and J lost 2 bases, with 6 bases between them. CDR3 length equals 14 residues. Germline V gene sequence: CDR1 MGHRA, CDR2 YSYEKL. The CDR3 loop is CASSQDRFTDTQYF. The CDR3 nucleotides are TGCGCCAGCAGCCAAGACAGGTTCACAGATACGCAGTATTTT.

The CDR3 reads CASSLVEETQYF. In nucleotides, the CDR3 is TGCGCCAGCAGCTTGGTAGAAGAGACCCAGTACTTC. The chain carries TRBV5-1 and TRBJ2-5; D is undetermined. Germline assignment: CDR1 SGHRS and CDR2 YFSETQ. The V end lost 0 bases, the J end lost 3 bases, and 3 bases lay between the germline ends. This CDR3 is built from 12 residues.

V usage is TRBV7-9 and J usage is TRBJ1-6, with 7 bases matching TRBD1. The ends lost 3 bases at V and 11 bases at J; junction bases unmatched: 7. In germline, CDR1 is SEHNR, CDR2 FQNEAQ (reference sequence). The CDR3 runs to 14 residues. The CDR3 loop is CASSFRQGIPPLHF. CDR3 in DNA: TGTGCCAGCAGCTTCCGACAGGGAATCCCACCCCTCCACTTT. The full variable domain, in which reference TRBV7-9 and TRBJ1-6 provide the parts outside the CDR3, is DTGVSQNPRHKITKRGQNVTFRCDPISEHNRLYWYRQTLGQGPEFLTYFQNEAQLEKSRLLSDRFSAERPKGSFSTLEIQRTEQGDSAMYLCASSFRQGIPPLHFGNGTRLTVT.

The chain employs TRBV9 and TRBJ2-1, with TRBD2 matching over 13 bases. Germline V gene data show CDR1 as SGDLS and CDR2 as YYNGEE. The V segment lost 3 bases and the J segment 9 bases; nucleotides outside the gene matches: 6. The CDR3 covers 15 residues. CDR3 loop: CASSAGLAGDTEQFF. The CDR3 nucleotides are TGTGCCAGCAGCGCCGGACTAGCGGGAGACACTGAGCAGTTCTTC.

The gene calls are TRBV29-1 and TRBJ1-4, with TRBD1 identical over 10 bases. CDR3 length equals 12 residues. The junction had 2 bases not matched to a gene; V was cut back by 7 bases and J by 6 bases. Per germline, CDR1 SQVTM and CDR2 ANQGSEA. In nucleotides, the CDR3 is TGCAGCGGACAGGGGGCGGATGAAAAACTGTTTTTT. This codes for CSGQGADEKLFF.

With regard to this clone: Germline and junction disagree at one end, which may indicate a read error. As DNA, the CDR3 is TGTGCTAGCAGCTCCCGACTCCGGGACAGTAGGAATCAGCCCCAGCATTTT. Encoded protein: CASSSRLRDSRNQPQHF. J is TRBJ1-5 and V is TRBV7-7, with TRBD1 matching 7 bases. The CDR3 extends over 17 amino acids. CDR1 and CDR2 (germline): SSHAT, FNYEAQ (reference sequence).

This chain uses TRBV2 with TRBJ2-7; D unclear. Germline-derived CDR1 and CDR2 are SNHLY and FYNNEI. The CDR3 extends over 12 amino acids. Trimming removed 6 bases at V and 0 bases at J, with 6 bases between. The CDR3 here is CASRWSSYEQYF. For the CDR3, the DNA is TGTGCCAGCAGATGGAGCTCCTACGAGCAGTACTTC.

The V and J genes are TRBV28 and TRBJ1-2; 7 bases match TRBD1. The CDR3 runs to 15 residues. Unmatched junction bases numbered 11, after V lost 3 bases and J lost 7 bases. CDR1 MDHEN and CDR2 SYDVKM come from the germline V gene. Here the CDR3 reads CASSLGDREVVGYTF. Here the CDR3 DNA reads TGTGCCAGCAGTTTGGGAGACAGGGAAGTTGTTGGCTACACCTTC.

In the case of this clone: Other DNA sequences within the sample encode an identical CDR3. The V gene is TRBV15, the J gene TRBJ1-1; TRBD1 is a possible D gene (6 bases). Trimming left V 0 bases short and J 2 bases short, with 7 bases between. Looked up from germline, CDR1 is LNHNV and CDR2 is YYDKDF (reference sequence). The CDR3 is made up of 14 amino acids. CDR3 in amino acids: CATSRDRGNTEAFF. The CDR3 bases are TGTGCCACCAGCAGAGACAGGGGCAACACTGAAGCTTTCTTT. Looking up the rest from reference TRBV15 and TRBJ1-1 gives the full variable domain: DAMVIQNPRYQVTQFGKPVTLSCSQTLNHNVMYWYQQKSSQAPKLLFHYYDKDFNNEADTPDNFQSRRPNTSFCFLDIRSPGLGDTAMYLCATSRDRGNTEAFFGQGTRLTVV.

The V call is TRBV24-1, the J call TRBJ2-2, with 7 bases that match TRBD2. Trimming took 1 base from V and 1 from J; bases not matched to a gene: 2. Germline CDR1 and CDR2: KGHDR and SFDVKD. This CDR3 has 16 residues. The CDR3 loop reads CATSDFKRGNTGELFF. CDR3 in DNA: TGTGCCACCAGTGATTTCAAGCGGGGGAACACCGGGGAGCTGTTTTTT.

V gene TRBV28 combines with J gene TRBJ1-1; TRBD1 might be the D (6 bases). V shed 2 bases and J shed 5 bases, with 12 bases lying between them. The CDR3 loop spans 14 amino acids. Germline CDR1 reads MDHEN; CDR2 reads SYDVKM. CDR3 loop: CASSLGQGWTEAFF. The CDR3 bases are TGTGCCAGCAGTTTAGGGCAGGGGTGGACTGAAGCTTTCTTT.

The chain joins TRBV28 to TRBJ2-7, with TRBD1 as a possible D gene (7 bases). The length of the CDR3 is 14 residues. Germline assignment: CDR1 MDHEN and CDR2 SYDVKM. The germline V and J ends were trimmed by 3 bases and 3 bases, with 12 bases remaining between them. CDR3: CASSLRRGVYEQYF. The CDR3, as DNA: TGTGCCAGCAGTTTGCGCAGGGGGGTCTACGAGCAGTACTTC.

The CDR3: CASSLDRGGQPQHF. The DNA of the CDR3 is TGCGCCAGCAGCTTGGATAGGGGTGGTCAGCCCCAGCATTTT. The chain links TRBV5-1 to TRBJ1-5; D possibly corresponds to TRBD1 (5 bases). V was clipped by 0 bases and J by 6 bases, with 10 bases between them. CDR3 length: 14 residues. In germline, CDR1 is SGHRS, CDR2 YFSETQ.

V usage is TRBV18 and J usage is TRBJ2-2, with 7 bases aligning to TRBD2. V lost 1 base to trimming and J lost 5 bases; unmatched junction nucleotides: 10. The CDR3 consists of 17 residues. CDR1 KGHSH and CDR2 LQKENI come from the germline V gene. The CDR3: CASSPRAGGAGTGELFF. The CDR3 nucleotides read TGTGCCAGCTCACCACGAGCGGGTGGAGCGGGAACCGGGGAGCTGTTTTTT.

The chain uses TRBV28 and TRBJ1-4; TRBD1 is a possible D gene (5 bases). Germline CDR1 is MDHEN and CDR2 is SYDVKM. The length of the CDR3 is 15 residues. Trimming stripped 5 bases from V and 0 bases from J, with 10 bases between. This CDR3 is CASSAQGSTNEKLFF. The CDR3 coding sequence is TGTGCCAGCAGTGCCCAGGGTTCAACTAATGAAAAACTGTTTTTT.